This T cell receptor (beta chain) was captured by sequencing in a study of T cells after yellow fever vaccination (dated by TCRdb to the late 2010s). Notes on the research overall: The SMART-Seq v4 Ultra Low Input RNA kit was used to prepare libraries from fractions with low cell numbers. To follow T-cell clones before and after both primary and booster YFV17D yellow fever vaccination, bulk TCR alpha and beta repertoires underwent longitudinal sequencing. Two healthy male donors made up the cohort, one aged 18 to 29 years and the other aged 30 to 40 years. Bulk PBMC replicates and cell subsets were isolated from blood drawn at multiple timepoints before and after both primary and secondary immunization.

The junction shows trimming of 4 bases on V and 2 bases on J, plus 8 bases between the germline ends. The CDR3 holds 13 amino acids from the cysteine to the phenylalanine. Only CDR3 DNA is held: 39 bases, read in frame from base 1. The germline V gene provides CDR1 SGDLS and CDR2 YYNGEE. This clonotype has a handful of counts. Its antigen is not yet known. Nothing much larger sits one base from this clone, and base qualities are not available. The label giving this sample's treatment or condition can be read as: live attenuated yellow fever vaccine strain. A standard Ficoll-Paque protocol was used to isolate PBMCs from peripheral blood. Dynabeads CD4 and CD8 positive selection kits were used to isolate CD4 and CD8 T-cell fractions. RNA was extracted with TriZol from bulk PBMCs, CD4 and CD8 fractions, and dextramer-positive and dextramer-negative fractions. Synthesis of TCR cDNA relied on 5'RACE template switching, a step that introduced a universal primer site along with unique molecular identifiers. Priming for cDNA synthesis came from both the TCR alpha and TCR beta constant segments. Two PCR steps were used to amplify libraries, with sample barcodes and sequencing adapters being added in the second step. Sequencing of libraries was done on Illumina HiSeq 2500 (2x100 bp) or NovaSeq (2x150 bp). The original methods were these. MIGEC was used to demultiplex reads and collapse the reads into UMI consensus sequences, and MiXCR was used for V(D)J alignment. Vaccine-responding clonotypes were defined with edgeR using replicate PBMC samples, requiring FDR below 0.01 and a log2 fold change above 5 up to day 15. Each bulk clonotype received a CD4 or CD8 identity based on whether the sequenced CD4 or CD8 repertoire contained that clonotype at higher abundance. Starting from the raw public reads, TCRdb applied fastp trimming at Q25, assembled clones with MiXCR and retained in-frame beta chains. Each record represents a unique CDR3 protein, reported with the most common genes and DNA among its rows. These V and J calls are TCRdb output, not the study's own analysis. The sample table lists around 250,000 distinct CDR3 sequences, 6.5% to 8.5% of them with a count of one. The ten largest account for 0.65% to 0.9% of the sample.

The study at large found these results: Computational filtering was required because FACS-sorted repertoires could contain abundant contaminating clonotypes from the bulk population. After the booster, most of the clones that had expanded following primary vaccination were detected again (roughly 97% of CD4 and roughly 90% of CD8), which suggests that memory was broadly maintained. The study included only two donors, which limits how far the findings can be generalized. A small fraction of clonotypes showed up in both the CD4 and CD8 compartments, probably as a result of convergent recombination. The secondary T-cell response was found to be weaker but faster than the primary response, with a peak reached on day 5 rather than on day 15.

Sequences were derived from CD4+ T cells sorted from PBMCs, sampled 15 days after the yellow fever booster vaccination. The chain joins TRBV9 to TRBJ2-3, with no D gene named confidently. The sequence was obtained from a young man who received the YFV17D yellow fever vaccine. The CDR3 amino acid sequence is: CASSFRDTDTQYF. The DNA sequence reads TGTGCCAGCAGCTTCCGCGACACAGATACGCAGTATTTT.